This TCR beta chain comes out of a study of cytomegalovirus exposure and HLA in healthy donors. General observations from the study: Under in vitro conditions, three CMV-associated chains were confirmed as specific for CMV antigens. There were 150 to 200 TCR beta chains listed as cytomegalovirus-associated.

About this clone itself: No antigen is known for it.

Germline V gene data show CDR1 as SGHVS and CDR2 as FQNEAQ. The V segment lost 4 bases and the J segment 14 bases; nucleotides outside the gene matches: 5. CDR3 size: 11 residues. Generated by immunoSEQ multiplex PCR, the TCRdb table keeps only in-frame clones and is missing some. The table shows around 69,000 clones, with 96% occurring only once. The sequenced sample consisted of PBMCs. The gene calls are TRBV7-8 and TRBJ2-3; 8 bases agree with TRBD2. The sequence was collected from a woman aged 18-35 years in good health and CMV-seropositive. The CDR3 sequence: CASSSGLVAYF. CDR3 nucleotides: TGTGCCAGCAGCTCGGGACTAGTTGCGTATTTT.